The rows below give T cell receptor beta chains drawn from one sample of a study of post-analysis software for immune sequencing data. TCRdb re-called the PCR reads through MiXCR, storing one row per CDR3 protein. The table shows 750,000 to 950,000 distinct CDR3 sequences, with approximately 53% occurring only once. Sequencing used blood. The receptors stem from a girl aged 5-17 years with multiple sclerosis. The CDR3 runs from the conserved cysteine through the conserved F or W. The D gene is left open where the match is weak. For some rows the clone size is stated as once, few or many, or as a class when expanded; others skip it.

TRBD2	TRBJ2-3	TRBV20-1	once	CSARWETSGYTDTQYF	TGCAGTGCTAGATGGGAGACTAGCGGATACACAGATACGCAGTATTTT
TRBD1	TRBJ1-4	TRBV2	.	CATKRQGGSNEKRFF	TGTGCCACCAAGAGACAGGGGGGCTCTAATGAAAAACGGTTTTTT
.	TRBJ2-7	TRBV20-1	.	CSARSNRVTYEQYF	TGCAGTGCTAGATCCAACAGGGTTACCTACGAGCAGTACTTC
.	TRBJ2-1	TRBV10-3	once	CAISEDIWQFF	TGTGCCATCAGTGAAGACATTTGGCAGTTCTTC
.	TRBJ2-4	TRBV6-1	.	CASSEAPAGTKNIQYF	TGTGCCAGCAGTGAAGCGCCGGCGGGGACTAAAAACATTCAGTACTTC
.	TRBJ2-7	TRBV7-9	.	CASSLRDGASYEQYF	TGTGCCAGCAGCTTAAGGGACGGTGCCTCCTACGAGCAGTACTTC
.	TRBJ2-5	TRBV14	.	CASIHGGIFQETQYF	TGTGCCAGCATCCATGGGGGAATCTTCCAAGAGACCCAGTACTTC
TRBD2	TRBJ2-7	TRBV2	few	CASLGLAGAYEQYF	TGTGCCAGCCTTGGACTAGCGGGAGCCTACGAGCAGTACTTC
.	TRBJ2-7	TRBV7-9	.	CASSSTAGNPTEQYF	TGTGCCAGCAGCTCCACCGCAGGTAACCCCACCGAGCAGTACTTC
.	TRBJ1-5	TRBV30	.	CAWSVRGFNSNQPQHF	TGTGCCTGGAGTGTACGTGGATTTAATAGCAATCAGCCCCAGCATTTT
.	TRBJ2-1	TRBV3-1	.	CASSDRAGAANEQFF	TGTGCCAGCAGCGACCGGGCCGGCGCGGCCAATGAGCAGTTCTTC
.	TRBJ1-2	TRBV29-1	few	CSVEEHDRSDYGYTF	TGCAGCGTTGAAGAGCACGACAGGTCGGACTATGGCTACACCTTC
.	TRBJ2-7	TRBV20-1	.	CSARDGAGADYEQYF	TGCAGTGCTAGAGATGGGGCAGGGGCCGACTACGAGCAGTACTTC
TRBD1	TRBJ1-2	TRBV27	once	CASSPYTVQGGPYGYTF	TGTGCCAGCAGTCCGTACACCGTCCAGGGGGGGCCCTATGGCTACACCTTC
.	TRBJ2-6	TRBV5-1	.	CASSFSSRGSSGANVLTF	TGCGCCAGCAGCTTTAGTTCCAGGGGAAGCTCTGGGGCCAACGTCCTGACTTTC
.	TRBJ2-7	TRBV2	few	CASSWVFEQYF	TGTGCCAGCAGTTGGGTATTTGAGCAGTACTTC
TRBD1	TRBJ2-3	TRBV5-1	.	CASSLEDRGTDTQYF	TGCGCCAGCAGCTTGGAGGACAGGGGCACAGATACGCAGTATTTT
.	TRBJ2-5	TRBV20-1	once	CSAQEGSAQGTQYF	TGCAGTGCCCAGGAGGGTAGCGCCCAAGGGACCCAGTACTTC
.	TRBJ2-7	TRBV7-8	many	CASSTLYEQYF	TGTGCCAGCAGCACACTCTACGAGCAGTACTTC
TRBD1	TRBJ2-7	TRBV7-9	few	CASSLTEKTGKYF	TGTGCCAGCAGCTTAACCGAGAAGACAGGGAAGTACTTC
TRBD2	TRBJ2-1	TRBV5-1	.	CASSWAGGNEQFF	TGCGCCAGCAGCTGGGCGGGGGGAAATGAGCAGTTCTTC
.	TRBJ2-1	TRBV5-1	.	CASSLAPAYNEQFF	TGCGCCAGCAGCTTGGCGCCAGCCTACAATGAGCAGTTCTTC
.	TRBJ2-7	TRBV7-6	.	CASSLDQGSSYEQYF	TGTGCCAGCAGCTTAGATCAGGGGTCCTCCTACGAGCAGTACTTC
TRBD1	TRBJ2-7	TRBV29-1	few	CSVAGTGDYEQYF	TGCAGCGTCGCCGGGACAGGGGACTACGAGCAGTACTTC
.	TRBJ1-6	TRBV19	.	CASSELTRSSYNSPLHF	TGTGCCAGTAGCGAATTGACACGGAGCTCCTATAATTCACCCCTCCACTTT
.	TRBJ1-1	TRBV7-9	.	CASSLGPRNTEAFF	TGTGCCAGCAGCTTAGGACCCCGGAACACTGAAGCTTTCTTT
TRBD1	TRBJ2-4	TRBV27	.	CASSLWDREEQYF	TGTGCCAGCAGTTTATGGGACAGGGAAGAGCAGTACTTC
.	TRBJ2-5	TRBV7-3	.	CASSVLEGRTQYF	TGTGCCAGCAGCGTCCTGGAGGGAAGGACCCAGTACTTC